Listed here are 15 T cell receptor beta chains from one sample, sequenced in a study of neurological immune-mediated disorders. TCRdb independently ran MiXCR on the 5' RACE reads; one entry per CDR3 protein. The sample consists of 20,000 or so distinct CDR3 sequences, approximately 15% of them appearing once. Sequencing was done on a sample of PBMCs. The source is a female donor with HTLV-1-associated myelopathy (HAM/TSP).

This clonotype was counted at least ten times. J is TRBJ2-2 and V is TRBV24-1; either TRBD1 or TRBD2 may supply D (5 bases each). V lost 10 bases to trimming and J lost 1 base, with 15 bases between them. Germline CDR1 and CDR2: KGHDR and SFDVKD. The CDR3 is 15 amino acids. This CDR3 reads CATKTGTGNTGELFF. The CDR3 DNA follows: TGTGCCACGAAAACCGGGACGGGGAACACCGGGGAGCTGTTTTTT.

This clonotype showed up many times. This chain uses TRBV12-3 or TRBV12-4 with TRBJ2-5; D may be TRBD1 or TRBD2 (6 bases each). The germline V and J ends were trimmed by 7 bases and 5 bases, with 17 bases remaining between them. The CDR3 consists of 14 residues. The CDR3 DNA reads TGTGCCAGCACCCAATTCGGGGGCGGCGAGACCCAGTACTTC. Amino acid sequence: CASTQFGGGETQYF.

This clonotype was observed at least ten times. The rearrangement joins TRBV27 to TRBJ2-7; unclear D gene. V dropped 6 bases and J dropped 0 bases, with 9 bases sitting between them. CDR1 and CDR2 from the germline V gene are MNHEY and SMNVEV (reference sequence). This CDR3 has 13 residues. The CDR3 DNA is TGTGCCAGCAGGCCTAACCTCTCCTACGAGCAGTACTTC. Amino acid sequence: CASRPNLSYEQYF.

By proportion, this clonotype is medium-sized. The V and J genes are TRBV20-1 and TRBJ1-1; the D is unclear. The CDR3 is 12 residues long. V was shortened by 3 bases and J by 3 bases, with 8 bases between the two germline ends. Germline loops: CDR1 DFQATT, CDR2 SNEGSKA (reference sequence). CDR3 region: CSARPRDTEAFF. The CDR3 DNA follows: TGCAGTGCTAGGCCGAGGGACACTGAAGCTTTCTTT.

The rearrangement uses TRBV6-2 or TRBV6-3 and TRBJ2-1; 11 bases line up with TRBD1. Germline assignment: CDR1 MNHEY and CDR2 SVGEGT. Unmatched junction bases numbered 8, after V lost 2 bases and J lost 8 bases. The CDR3 has 16 residues. CDR3 DNA sequence: TGTGCCAGCAGTTACCCGGACAGGGGGCGCTTAGATGAGCAGTTCTTC. It is translated as CASSYPDRGRLDEQFF.

This clonotype was detected ten times or more. The CDR3 loop reads CASSPPGAGSNYGYTF. The DNA for the CDR3 is TGTGCCAGCTCACCACCAGGGGCAGGGTCTAACTATGGCTACACCTTC. The chain recombines TRBV18 with TRBJ1-2, with a possible D match to TRBD1 (5 bases). Trimming cost V 0 bases and J 0 bases, with 11 bases left between them. CDR3 length equals 16 residues. CDR1 KGHSH and CDR2 LQKENI come from the germline V gene.

There are many counts of this clonotype. The chain joins TRBV4-3 to TRBJ2-2, with D possibly matching TRBD1 (6 bases). The CDR3 is made up of 16 amino acids. With 1 base removed from V and 1 base from J, the gap between germline ends came to 10 bases. Germline values: CDR1 LGHNA, CDR2 YSLEER. CDR3 nucleotides: TGCGCCAGCAGCCAAGGGGTGACAGGGAACACCGGGGAGCTGTTTTTT. This gives the protein CASSQGVTGNTGELFF.

This clonotype occurred many times. The rearrangement uses TRBV19 and TRBJ2-3, with D perhaps TRBD1 (6 bases). The CDR3 length is 15 residues. Germline V CDR1 and CDR2: LNHDA, SQIVND (reference sequence). The V gene lost 7 bases and the J gene lost 3 bases, with 17 bases spanning the gap. CDR3 loop: CASTPRGRATDTQYF. The CDR3 DNA sequence: TGTGCCAGTACCCCCAGGGGCCGAGCTACAGATACGCAGTATTTT.

At least ten counts were recorded for this clonotype. The rearrangement joins TRBV3-1 to TRBJ1-2; TRBD1 matches at 11 bases. Germline loops: CDR1 LGHDT, CDR2 YNNKEL (reference sequence). This CDR3 comprises 14 residues. The V and J ends lost 3 bases and 5 bases, in that order; junction bases with no gene match: 2. The CDR3 sequence is CASSHWDRGYGYTF. The CDR3 DNA is TGTGCCAGCAGCCACTGGGACAGGGGGTATGGCTACACCTTC.

This clonotype was recorded many times. V gene TRBV5-1 combines with J gene TRBJ2-3; 8 nucleotides align to TRBD2. Germline values: CDR1 SGHRS, CDR2 YFSETQ. J gave up 3 bases and V 4 bases, and 10 bases lay outside the gene matches. The CDR3 is made up of 16 amino acids. CDR3 protein: CASSPWPAGVTDTQYF. The CDR3 nucleotides are TGCGCCAGCAGCCCCTGGCCAGCGGGAGTTACAGATACGCAGTATTTT.

On this clonotype itself: Germline and junction disagree at one end, which may indicate a read error. This sequence joins TRBV11-2 and TRBJ1-2; D gene uncertain. CDR1 is SGHAT and CDR2 is FQNNGV in the germline V gene. This CDR3 spans 16 amino acids. Here the CDR3 reads CASSLEAAAINYCYTF. CDR3 in DNA: TGTGCCAGCAGCTTAGAAGCAGCTGCAATAAACTATTGCTACACCTTC.

The V and J genes are TRBV20-1 and TRBJ2-7, with D perhaps TRBD2 (6 bases). The germline gives CDR1 DFQATT, CDR2 SNEGSKA (reference sequence). The CDR3 sequence is 13 residues long. V was pared by 3 bases and J by 2 bases, with 11 bases between. CDR3 in DNA: TGCAGTGCTAGTGGAGGGGTACCCTACGAGCAGTACTTC. It translates to CSASGGVPYEQYF.

V gene TRBV5-1 combines with J gene TRBJ1-6; D is uncertain. Germline loops: CDR1 SGHRS, CDR2 YFSETQ. The ends were cut back, 1 base at V and 0 bases at J, with 17 bases in the middle. The CDR3 length is 19 residues. CDR3 loop: CASSLTWSDGSSYNSPLHF. The CDR3 coding sequence is TGCGCCAGCAGCTTGACGTGGAGTGACGGGAGCTCCTATAATTCACCCCTCCACTTT.

There are many counts of this clonotype. The chain employs TRBV29-1 and TRBJ2-7, with 10 nucleotides matching TRBD1. V lost 4 bases to trimming and J lost 1 base; unmatched junction nucleotides: 10. The CDR3 length is 16 residues. Germline CDR1 and CDR2: SQVTM and ANQGSEA. The CDR3 loop is CSVVGWKDRGSYEQYF. CDR3 in DNA: TGCAGCGTTGTAGGGTGGAAGGACAGGGGGTCCTACGAGCAGTACTTC.

This clonotype was seen only a few times. The V and J genes are TRBV7-9 and TRBJ1-2; 9 bases fit TRBD1. Trimming removed 5 bases from V and 8 bases from J; junction bases left unmatched: 12. There are 15 residues in the CDR3. From germline, CDR1 is SEHNR and CDR2 FQNEAQ (reference sequence). Here the CDR3 DNA reads TGTGCCAGCAGCCCCCGGACAGGGGTTATGCTGGGCTACACCTTC. It specifies CASSPRTGVMLGYTF.